Below are 28 T cell receptor beta chains sequenced from a single sample in a study of control samples from healthy donors and cancer patients. The protocol was immunoSEQ multiplex PCR, while the TCRdb copy is restricted to in-frame clones and leaves out a portion. The data hold 85,000 to 120,000 clones, with about 90% observed a single time. Sequencing input: blood. Every receptor here comes from a woman aged 18-29 years in good health.

This clone has just one count. The chain has TRBV5-1 and TRBJ2-7; D is unresolved. There are 15 residues in the CDR3. The V end lost 4 bases, the J end lost 4 bases, and 18 bases lay between the germline ends. In germline, CDR1 is SGHRS, CDR2 YFSETQ. This CDR3 is CASSQRSDNTYEQYF. Here the CDR3 DNA reads TGCGCCAGCAGCCAGAGGTCGGATAATACATACGAGCAGTACTTC. The complete variable domain, with remaining parts taken from reference TRBV5-1 and TRBJ2-7, reads KAGVTQTPRYLIKTRGQQVTLSCSPISGHRSVSWYQQTPGQGLQFLFEYFSETQRNKGNFPGRFSGRQFSNSRSEMNVSTLELGDSALYLCASSQRSDNTYEQYFGPGTRLTVT.

This rearrangement joins TRBV2 to TRBJ2-7; possible D gene TRBD2, 5 bases. Trimming shortened V by 5 bases and J by 4 bases, and 21 bases separated the two germline ends. This CDR3 region has 16 residues. Germline V gene lookup returns CDR1 SNHLY and CDR2 FYNNEI. CDR3 in DNA: TGTGCCAGCAGTTTCTGGGAAATAGCGAGTGTATACGAGCAGTACTTC. Translating gives CASSFWEIASVYEQYF. The complete variable domain, with remaining parts taken from reference TRBV2 and TRBJ2-7, reads EPEVTQTPSHQVTQMGQEVILRCVPISNHLYFYWYRQILGQKVEFLVSFYNNEISEKSEIFDDQFSVERPDGSNFTLKIRSTKLEDSAMYFCASSFWEIASVYEQYFGPGTRLTVT.

The genes are TRBV6-2 or TRBV6-3 and TRBJ2-7; 7 nucleotides line up with TRBD1. The V and J ends lost 6 bases and 0 bases, in that order; junction bases with no gene match: 8. The CDR3 spans 15 residues. Germline V gene sequence: CDR1 MNHEY, CDR2 SVGEGT. CDR3 bases: TGTGCCAGCAGCCGCCGACAGGGCAGCTCCTACGAGCAGTACTTC. Protein sequence: CASSRRQGSSYEQYF.

This clone showed up just a few times. The chain carries TRBV4-1 and TRBJ2-7, with D tentatively TRBD1 (6 bases). CDR3 length: 14 residues. The germline gives CDR1 MGHRA, CDR2 YSYEKL. V lost 3 bases and J lost 4, with 13 bases in between. The CDR3, as DNA: TGCGCCAGCAGCCACCCAGGGGAATGGTACGAGCAGTACTTC. Protein sequence: CASSHPGEWYEQYF.

The J gene is TRBJ1-4, the V gene TRBV7-9; D not certain. The V end lost 3 bases, the J end lost 5 bases, and 10 bases lay between the germline ends. Germline CDR1 is SEHNR and CDR2 is FQNEAQ (reference sequence). The CDR3 consists of 14 residues. The CDR3 spells CASSLDRRNEKLFF. DNA of the CDR3: TGTGCCAGCAGCTTGGACCGACGGAATGAAAAACTGTTTTTT.

This clone has a handful of counts. V gene TRBV19 combines with J gene TRBJ2-2; 10 nucleotides align to TRBD1. Losses at the gene ends were 6 bases for V and 1 base for J; bases not matched to a gene: 5. CDR3 length equals 16 residues. Germline lookup yields CDR1 LNHDA and CDR2 SQIVND (reference sequence). This CDR3 reads CASRAGTGVNTGELFF. CDR3 sequence (DNA): TGTGCCAGTAGGGCCGGGACAGGGGTGAACACCGGGGAGCTGTTTTTT.

This rearrangement joins TRBV5-4 to TRBJ2-7; D is tentatively TRBD1 or TRBD2 (5 bases each). CDR3 length: 13 residues. The V end was cut by 2 bases, the J end by 2 bases, with 8 bases between. CDR1 is SGHNT and CDR2 is YYREEE in the germline V gene (reference sequence). The CDR3 loop reads CASSFGGAYEQYF. The CDR3 region has the DNA TGTGCCAGCAGCTTTGGGGGAGCCTACGAGCAGTACTTC.

The CDR3 bases are TGTGCCAGTAGTGTTAGGTCGGACAGGGCTTCTGAAGCTTTCTTT. Amino acids: CASSVRSDRASEAFF. The genes are TRBV19 and TRBJ1-1; 8 nucleotides match TRBD1. The germline gives CDR1 LNHDA, CDR2 SQIVND (reference sequence). This CDR3 comprises 15 residues. V shed 5 bases, J shed 6 bases, and the junction held 11 bases outside the gene matches. Full variable domain (rest looked up from reference TRBV19 and TRBJ1-1): DGGITQSPKYLFRKEGQNVTLSCEQNLNHDAMYWYRQDPGQGLRLIYYSQIVNDFQKGDIAEGYSVSREKKESFPLTVTSAQKNPTAFYLCASSVRSDRASEAFFGQGTRLTVV.

The chain carries TRBV9 and TRBJ2-5; 7 positions agree with TRBD1. Per germline, CDR1 SGDLS and CDR2 YYNGEE. V shed 2 bases and J 4 bases; nucleotides not matched to a gene: 8. The CDR3 is 15 amino acids. Here the CDR3 reads CASSVQPSGGETQYF. The DNA for the CDR3 is TGTGCCAGCAGCGTCCAGCCGTCAGGGGGAGAGACCCAGTACTTC.

This chain links TRBV28 with TRBJ1-1, with D unclear. The CDR3 is made up of 12 amino acids. From germline, CDR1 is MDHEN and CDR2 SYDVKM. V was cut by 10 bases and J by 0 bases, with 9 bases left in between. As DNA, the CDR3 is TGTGCCACGAGGCGGATGAACACTGAAGCTTTCTTT. Protein sequence: CATRRMNTEAFF.

The genes are TRBV7-9 and TRBJ1-2, with a tentative D call TRBD1 (5 bases). The CDR3 covers 14 residues. V was clipped by 3 bases and J by 5 bases, with 13 bases between them. Germline V CDR1 and CDR2: SEHNR, FQNEAQ (reference sequence). CDR3 nucleotide sequence: TGTGCCAGCAGCTTGACGGGGGTAGGATATGGCTACACCTTC. Its translation: CASSLTGVGYGYTF.

The chain joins TRBV5-8 to TRBJ1-2; D call uncertain. The germline V and J ends were trimmed by 0 bases and 5 bases, with 5 bases remaining between them. Germline lookup yields CDR1 SGHTS and CDR2 YDEGEE. CDR3 length: 12 residues. The CDR3 sequence is CASSLAGYGYTF. CDR3 nucleotide sequence: TGTGCCAGCAGCTTGGCGGGGTATGGCTACACCTTC. Looking up the rest from reference TRBV5-8 and TRBJ1-2 gives the full variable domain: EAGVTQSPTHLIKTRGQQATLRCSPISGHTSVYWYQQALGLGLQFLLWYDEGEERNRGNFPPRFSGRQFPNYSSELNVNALELEDSALYLCASSLAGYGYTFGSGTRLTVV.

This clone showed up just once. In DNA form, the CDR3 reads TGTGCCAGCAGTTACAGGGAATCCACAGATACGCAGTATTTT. This codes for CASSYRESTDTQYF. The rearrangement joins TRBV6-2 or TRBV6-3 to TRBJ2-3, with D unclear. The V gene's germline CDR1 is MNHEY and CDR2 SVGEGT. This CDR3 is built from 14 residues. Trimming stripped 2 bases from V and 2 bases from J, with 8 bases between.

J is TRBJ2-3 and V is TRBV6-5; D is unresolved. CDR1 is MNHEY, CDR2 SVGAGI, per germline. CDR3 size: 15 residues. Trimming left V 2 bases short and J 3 bases short, with 12 bases between. The CDR3 coding sequence is TGTGCCAGCAGTTACAATAGTTGGGGTACAGATACGCAGTATTTT. It codes for CASSYNSWGTDTQYF.

The chain links TRBV10-3 to TRBJ2-7; tentative D call: TRBD1 (5 bases). The CDR3 length is 17 residues. Germline CDR1 is ENHRY and CDR2 is SYGVKD. The ends were cut back, 5 bases at V and 4 bases at J, with 24 bases in the middle. The CDR3 nucleotides read TGTGCCATCAGTCGCCCCCTGGCAGGGTCTGTTGGTTACGAGCAGTACTTC. Its protein is CAISRPLAGSVGYEQYF.

The chain links TRBV6-2 or TRBV6-3 to TRBJ2-1, with D unresolved. The CDR3 is made up of 14 amino acids. The V gene lost 4 bases and the J gene lost 2 bases, with 9 bases spanning the gap. Germline V CDR1 and CDR2: MNHEY, SVGEGT. CDR3 sequence reads: CASSSEVPYNEQFF. CDR3 nucleotide sequence: TGTGCCAGCAGTTCCGAAGTTCCCTACAATGAGCAGTTCTTC.

CDR3 bases: TGTGCCAGCAGACTAGGGGGGACGGGCACTGAAGCTTTCTTT. Protein: CASRLGGTGTEAFF. This chain uses TRBV27 with TRBJ1-1; tentatively, D is TRBD1 (6 bases). Per germline, CDR1 MNHEY and CDR2 SMNVEV (reference sequence). V was pared by 6 bases and J by 4 bases, with 15 bases between. This CDR3 contains 14 residues.

The rearrangement links TRBV19 to TRBJ1-2; 7 bases line up with TRBD1. Per the germline V gene, CDR1 is LNHDA and CDR2 is SQIVND (reference sequence). The V gene end was trimmed by 5 bases and the J gene end by 4 bases; junction bases not matched to a gene: 7. This CDR3 has 14 amino acids. In nucleotides, the CDR3 is TGTGCCAGTAGTTTGCCGGACAGGTTCTATGGCTACACCTTC. The encoded protein is CASSLPDRFYGYTF.

The V gene is TRBV19, the J gene TRBJ1-5, with a possible D match to TRBD1 (6 bases). The V and J ends lost 7 bases and 4 bases respectively, with 14 bases between them. This CDR3 spans 14 amino acids. Germline V lookup: CDR1 LNHDA, CDR2 SQIVND (reference sequence). The CDR3 DNA follows: TGTGCCAGTATGGGACACGTTAAGAATCAGCCCCAGCATTTT. This sequence encodes CASMGHVKNQPQHF.

The CDR3 DNA reads as TGCGCCAGCAGCGAAGGACAGGGTGCGGGGGAGCAGTACTTC. This codes for CASSEGQGAGEQYF. J is TRBJ2-7 and V is TRBV5-1; 8 nucleotides line up with TRBD1. The CDR3 is 14 amino acids. Germline loops: CDR1 SGHRS, CDR2 YFSETQ. V lost 4 bases to trimming and J lost 7 bases; unmatched junction nucleotides: 10.

The chain has TRBV2 and TRBJ1-5; TRBD1 might be the D (5 bases). This CDR3 is 15 amino acids long. With 2 bases removed from V and 2 bases from J, the gap between germline ends came to 10 bases. CDR1 is SNHLY, CDR2 FYNNEI, per germline. CDR3 sequence reads: CASSERGTGNQPQHF. DNA for the CDR3: TGTGCCAGCAGTGAAAGGGGCACCGGCAATCAGCCCCAGCATTTT.

The V gene is TRBV4-1, the J gene TRBJ2-6, with D perhaps assigned TRBD1 or TRBD2 (5 bases each). CDR1 and CDR2 (germline): MGHRA, YSYEKL. V was trimmed by 6 bases and J by 1 base, leaving 16 bases between them. The CDR3 runs 17 residues. CDR3 sequence: CASSLKGEFSGANVLTF. The CDR3, as DNA: TGCGCCAGCAGTCTAAAAGGGGAGTTTTCTGGGGCCAACGTCCTGACTTTC.

This chain links TRBV18 with TRBJ1-1, with D unresolved. Trimming shortened V by 1 base and J by 0 bases, and 12 bases separated the two germline ends. In germline, CDR1 is KGHSH, CDR2 LQKENI. The CDR3 spans 16 residues. CDR3 in DNA: TGTGCCAGCTCACCACTATCAGTACGGATGAACACTGAAGCTTTCTTT. This codes for CASSPLSVRMNTEAFF.

The rearrangement links TRBV5-1 to TRBJ1-1; D is perhaps TRBD1 (6 bases). V was clipped by 4 bases and J by 5 bases, with 18 bases between them. This CDR3 comprises 15 residues. Germline-derived CDR1 and CDR2 are SGHRS and YFSETQ. CDR3 sequence: CASSVLITGPTEAFF. In nucleotides, the CDR3 is TGCGCCAGCAGCGTCCTCATTACAGGGCCGACTGAAGCTTTCTTT.

The rearrangement uses TRBV7-9 and TRBJ2-4; tentatively, D is TRBD2 (6 bases). This CDR3 has 13 residues. V lost 5 bases, J lost 7 bases, and 12 bases lay in between. The V gene's germline CDR1 is SEHNR and CDR2 FQNEAQ (reference sequence). CDR3 coding DNA: TGTGCCAGCAGCGCCGGGGAGGTGAACATTCAGTACTTC. This gives the protein CASSAGEVNIQYF.

The rearrangement joins TRBV11-3 to TRBJ2-1; D is unresolved. V shed 1 base and J shed 4 bases, with 11 bases lying between them. Germline values: CDR1 SGHNT, CDR2 YENEEA. There are 15 residues in the CDR3. The CDR3 loop is CASSLVVSTYNEQFF. CDR3 nucleotides: TGTGCCAGCAGCTTAGTGGTTTCCACTTACAATGAGCAGTTCTTC.

This chain joins TRBV18 and TRBJ1-1; no clear D. The CDR3 is made up of 13 amino acids. Deletions cut 2 bases from V and 1 base from J, with 5 bases between. Germline CDR1 reads KGHSH; CDR2 reads LQKENI. The CDR3, as DNA: TGTGCCAGCTCACCATACCAGAACACTGAAGCTTTCTTT. Amino acids: CASSPYQNTEAFF.

This clone was observed once. V and J are TRBV30 and TRBJ1-6, with TRBD1 identical over 7 bases. The CDR3 has 14 amino acids. Trimming removed 1 base from V and 3 bases from J; junction bases left unmatched: 0. The germline gives CDR1 GTSNPN, CDR2 SVGIG (reference sequence). CDR3 region: CAWSGQGYNSPLHF. CDR3 bases: TGTGCCTGGAGTGGACAGGGCTATAATTCACCCCTCCACTTT.